The 26 T cell receptor beta chains in this list originate from one sample, sequenced in a study of cytomegalovirus exposure and HLA in healthy donors. The method was immunoSEQ multiplex PCR; TCRdb's version includes in-frame clones alone and lacks a portion of them. Counted here are over 150,000 clones, roughly nine tenths occurring once; the ten biggest clones make up over 2.5%. What was sequenced was PBMCs. These receptors were taken from a woman under 30 in good health and CMV-seropositive.

The J gene is TRBJ2-1, the V gene TRBV30; 9 bases fit TRBD2. The V gene's germline CDR1 is GTSNPN and CDR2 SVGIG (reference sequence). J was trimmed by 5 bases and V by 1 base; bases with no gene match: 3. The CDR3 sequence is 14 residues long. The CDR3 here is CAWSGLAADNEQFF. The CDR3 DNA is TGTGCCTGGAGTGGACTAGCGGCAGACAATGAGCAGTTCTTC.

The CDR3 loop reads CASSQGGYEQYF. The CDR3 coding sequence is TGTGCCAGCAGCCAAGGGGGCTACGAGCAGTACTTC. The chain recombines TRBV6-1 with TRBJ2-7, with D possibly being TRBD1 (6 bases). V gave up 6 bases and J gave up 3 bases, with 9 bases separating them. Germline CDR1 MNHNS, CDR2 SASEGT. The length of the CDR3 is 12 residues.

J is TRBJ1-4 and V is TRBV18; D unresolved. V was cut by 0 bases and J by 0 bases, with 5 bases left in between. The CDR3 loop spans 15 amino acids. From germline, CDR1 is KGHSH and CDR2 LQKENI. The DNA for the CDR3 is TGTGCCAGCTCACCACCGAGTGCAACTAATGAAAAACTGTTTTTT. This translates into CASSPPSATNEKLFF.

J is TRBJ2-5 and V is TRBV5-1; 11 nucleotides line up with TRBD2. The germline V gene encodes CDR1 SGHRS and CDR2 YFSETQ. There are 17 residues in the CDR3. Unmatched junction bases numbered 9, after V lost 3 bases and J lost 2 bases. The CDR3 reads CASSSGLAEEVQETQYF. For the CDR3, the DNA is TGCGCCAGCAGCTCGGGACTAGCGGAGGAGGTACAAGAGACCCAGTACTTC.

This sequence joins TRBV7-8 and TRBJ2-2; 7 positions match TRBD1. Losses at the gene ends were 5 bases for V and 2 bases for J; bases not matched to a gene: 5. Germline CDR1 and CDR2: SGHVS and FQNEAQ. This CDR3 is built from 15 residues. CDR3: CASSPGGQNTGELFF. In DNA form, the CDR3 reads TGTGCCAGCAGCCCAGGGGGACAAAACACCGGGGAGCTGTTTTTT.

The V and J genes are TRBV2 and TRBJ2-2; 7 nucleotides line up with TRBD1. The CDR3 runs 15 residues. J gave up 5 bases and V 5 bases, and 8 bases lay outside the gene matches. Germline CDR1 is SNHLY and CDR2 is FYNNEI. CDR3 region: CASSPDRASTGELFF. CDR3 in DNA: TGTGCCAGCAGTCCAGACAGGGCGAGTACCGGGGAGCTGTTTTTT. Together with reference TRBV2 and TRBJ2-2, the CDR3 gives the full variable domain: EPEVTQTPSHQVTQMGQEVILRCVPISNHLYFYWYRQILGQKVEFLVSFYNNEISEKSEIFDDQFSVERPDGSNFTLKIRSTKLEDSAMYFCASSPDRASTGELFFGEGSRLTVL.

The chain uses TRBV7-9 and TRBJ1-2; D remains unclear. The germline V and J ends were trimmed by 1 base and 8 bases, with 11 bases remaining between them. CDR3 length: 13 residues. Germline assignment: CDR1 SEHNR and CDR2 FQNEAQ (reference sequence). CDR3 bases: TGTGCCAGCAGCTTAGTTACTCAACTCGGCTACACCTTC. Amino acids: CASSLVTQLGYTF.

V is TRBV7-6 and J is TRBJ1-6; 7 bases align to TRBD1. Germline lookup yields CDR1 SGHVS and CDR2 FNYEAQ. Unmatched junction bases numbered 10, after V lost 5 bases and J lost 3 bases. The CDR3 covers 17 residues. The CDR3 DNA reads TGTGCCAGCAGCCCTCTGCCAGGGGGAATCTATAATTCACCCCTCCACTTT. Its protein is CASSPLPGGIYNSPLHF.

The CDR3 sequence is CASSVAGGSYEQYF. In DNA form, the CDR3 reads TGTGCCAGTAGTGTAGCGGGGGGATCCTACGAGCAGTACTTC. The chain uses TRBV19 and TRBJ2-7; TRBD2 agrees at 10 bases. CDR1 is LNHDA, CDR2 SQIVND, per germline (reference sequence). The CDR3 totals 14 residues. With 5 bases clipped from V and 1 base from J, the junction kept 2 bases outside the gene matches. The variable domain in full, completed from reference TRBV19 and TRBJ2-7, reads DGGITQSPKYLFRKEGQNVTLSCEQNLNHDAMYWYRQDPGQGLRLIYYSQIVNDFQKGDIAEGYSVSREKKESFPLTVTSAQKNPTAFYLCASSVAGGSYEQYFGPGTRLTVT.

This chain uses TRBV11-2 with TRBJ2-1; 9 bases line up with TRBD2. The ends lost 3 bases at V and 3 bases at J; junction bases unmatched: 3. The CDR3 runs to 15 residues. Germline V lookup: CDR1 SGHAT, CDR2 FQNNGV. This CDR3 reads CASSFGGGGYNEQFF. The CDR3 nucleotides are TGTGCCAGCAGCTTTGGCGGGGGGGGCTACAATGAGCAGTTCTTC. Drawing the rest from reference TRBV11-2 and TRBJ2-1, the complete variable domain is EAGVAQSPRYKIIEKRQSVAFWCNPISGHATLYWYQQILGQGPKLLIQFQNNGVVDDSQLPKDRFSAERLKGVDSTLKIQPAKLEDSAVYLCASSFGGGGYNEQFFGPGTRLTVL.

This chain joins TRBV7-9 and TRBJ2-2; TRBD2 matches at 12 bases. Per the germline V gene, CDR1 is SEHNR and CDR2 is FQNEAQ (reference sequence). This CDR3 contains 17 residues. V trimming: 2 bases; J trimming: 4 bases; junction bases outside the gene matches: 5. In DNA, the CDR3 is TGTGCCAGCAGCTTACTAGCGGGGGGGTCCCTCACCGGGGAGCTGTTTTTT. Translated, it gives CASSLLAGGSLTGELFF.

The chain employs TRBV27 and TRBJ1-1, with a possible D match to TRBD1 (6 bases). Germline values: CDR1 MNHEY, CDR2 SMNVEV (reference sequence). The CDR3 contains 16 residues. V dropped 2 bases and J dropped 1 base, with 14 bases sitting between them. In DNA form, the CDR3 reads TGTGCCAGCAGTTTAATACCGCAGGGACAGAACACTGAAGCTTTCTTT. Its translation: CASSLIPQGQNTEAFF.

This chain joins TRBV10-2 and TRBJ2-7; the match to TRBD2 covers 8 bases. Looked up from germline, CDR1 is WSHSY and CDR2 is SAAADI. The CDR3 is 13 amino acids. V shed 9 bases, J shed 3 bases, and the junction held 7 bases outside the gene matches. CDR3 in DNA: TGCGCCAGTTCTAGCGGGTCAGGCTACGAGCAGTACTTC. It codes for CASSSGSGYEQYF.

The chain is built from TRBV9 and TRBJ2-2, with D maybe TRBD1 (5 bases). Trimming stripped 4 bases from V and 0 bases from J, with 10 bases between. Germline V CDR1 and CDR2: SGDLS, YYNGEE. CDR3 length equals 15 residues. The CDR3 coding sequence is TGTGCCAGCAGCCCCTGGACAACGAACACCGGGGAGCTGTTTTTT. It is translated as CASSPWTTNTGELFF.

The V gene is TRBV30, the J gene TRBJ1-3; D perhaps matches TRBD1 (5 bases). Trimming removed 3 bases from V and 2 bases from J, with 11 bases in between. Germline CDR1 reads GTSNPN; CDR2 reads SVGIG (reference sequence). The CDR3 has 14 residues. CDR3 DNA: TGTGCCTGGAGCTCAGGGTTCGCTGGAAACACCATATATTTT. It translates to CAWSSGFAGNTIYF.

The chain is built from TRBV7-2 and TRBJ2-7; 8 bases fit TRBD2. Germline CDR1 and CDR2: SGHTA and FQGNSA. This CDR3 contains 15 residues. Losses at the gene ends were 1 base for V and 2 bases for J; bases not matched to a gene: 4. Written as DNA, the CDR3 is TGTGCCAGCAGCTTAGAGCGGGGGTACGCCTACGAGCAGTACTTC. This translates into CASSLERGYAYEQYF.

V and J are TRBV18 and TRBJ2-7; 7 bases align to TRBD1. The CDR3 is 15 amino acids. The ends lost 5 bases at V and 0 bases at J; junction bases unmatched: 7. Looked up from germline, CDR1 is KGHSH and CDR2 is LQKENI. CDR3: CASSLQGKGSYEQYF. The DNA of the CDR3 is TGTGCCAGCTCATTACAGGGGAAGGGCTCCTACGAGCAGTACTTC. Together with reference TRBV18 and TRBJ2-7, the CDR3 gives the full variable domain: NAGVMQNPRHLVRRRGQEARLRCSPMKGHSHVYWYRQLPEEGLKFMVYLQKENIIDESGMPKERFSAEFPKEGPSILRIQQVVRGDSAAYFCASSLQGKGSYEQYFGPGTRLTVT.

The chain combines TRBV7-7 with TRBJ2-1, with D tentatively TRBD2 (5 bases). The CDR3 covers 15 residues. CDR1 SSHAT and CDR2 FNYEAQ come from the germline V gene (reference sequence). V was clipped by 1 base and J by 8 bases, with 15 bases between them. CDR3 loop: CASSLEVGDGDEQFF. CDR3 bases: TGTGCCAGCAGCTTAGAGGTGGGAGACGGAGATGAGCAGTTCTTC.

This clone has just one count. V and J are TRBV10-3 and TRBJ2-3, with 8 positions matching TRBD1. V shed 2 bases, J shed 2 bases, and the junction held 3 bases outside the gene matches. CDR1 is ENHRY and CDR2 is SYGVKD in the germline V gene. This CDR3 comprises 15 residues. The CDR3 sequence is CAISERDRLTDTQYF. Written as DNA, the CDR3 is TGTGCCATCAGTGAGCGGGACAGGCTCACAGATACGCAGTATTTT.

This chain connects TRBV27 to TRBJ1-1; possibly TRBD1 for D (5 bases). Trimming removed 2 bases at V and 3 bases at J, with 7 bases between. The germline CDR1 and CDR2 sequences are MNHEY and SMNVEV (reference sequence). This CDR3 is built from 13 residues. CDR3 region: CASSLGGDTEAFF. The CDR3 DNA reads TGTGCCAGCAGTTTAGGAGGGGACACTGAAGCTTTCTTT.

The chain is built from TRBV2 and TRBJ1-2; 7 bases fit TRBD1. Germline trimming cut 9 bases from V and 7 bases from J; bases unmatched to any gene: 11. Germline-derived CDR1 and CDR2 are SNHLY and FYNNEI. The length of the CDR3 is 13 residues. CDR3 amino acids: CASLQTGNAGYTF. The CDR3 nucleotides are TGTGCCAGTCTTCAGACAGGGAACGCTGGCTACACCTTC.

The chain is built from TRBV11-2 and TRBJ2-7, with D possibly being TRBD2 (7 bases). V was clipped by 0 bases and J by 5 bases, with 14 bases between them. The germline V gene encodes CDR1 SGHAT and CDR2 FQNNGV. The CDR3 contains 15 residues. The CDR3 DNA is TGTGCCAGCAGCTTAGATCTGGGGAGGGGGGACGAGCAGTACTTC. This sequence encodes CASSLDLGRGDEQYF. Full variable domain (outside the CDR3, taken from reference TRBV11-2 and TRBJ2-7): EAGVAQSPRYKIIEKRQSVAFWCNPISGHATLYWYQQILGQGPKLLIQFQNNGVVDDSQLPKDRFSAERLKGVDSTLKIQPAKLEDSAVYLCASSLDLGRGDEQYFGPGTRLTVT.

V is TRBV7-8 and J is TRBJ2-7; 8 bases line up with TRBD2. V trimming: 2 bases; J trimming: 1 base; junction bases outside the gene matches: 7. The germline CDR1 and CDR2 sequences are SGHVS and FQNEAQ. The CDR3 has 16 residues. DNA for the CDR3: TGTGCCAGCAGCTTATCCGGGAGGGGCTCTTCCTACGAGCAGTACTTC. Its protein is CASSLSGRGSSYEQYF.

The J gene is TRBJ2-7, the V gene TRBV18, with 10 bases that match TRBD1. Unmatched junction bases numbered 7, after V lost 6 bases and J lost 2 bases. CDR3 length equals 15 residues. Germline-derived CDR1 and CDR2 are KGHSH and LQKENI. This chain's CDR3 is CASSRGQGDPYEQYF. Here the CDR3 DNA reads TGTGCCAGCTCCCGTGGACAGGGGGATCCCTACGAGCAGTACTTC.

The gene calls are TRBV4-2 and TRBJ1-2; D might be TRBD1 (6 bases). CDR1 is LGHNA and CDR2 is YNFKEQ in the germline V gene. V was pared by 0 bases and J by 13 bases, with 15 bases between. CDR3 length equals 13 residues. This chain's CDR3 is CASSQDRNRAATF. The DNA for the CDR3 is TGTGCCAGCAGCCAAGATCGGAACAGGGCGGCCACCTTC.

The chain carries TRBV13 and TRBJ2-1; a weak D match, TRBD2 (6 bases). CDR3 size: 17 residues. V was pared by 5 bases and J by 6 bases, with 23 bases between. Germline V gene data show CDR1 as PRHDT and CDR2 as FYEKMQ (reference sequence). CDR3 DNA: TGTGCCAGCAGCCTAGTGAAACCCCGCGGGGCCGGCAATGAGCAGTTCTTC. Translated, it gives CASSLVKPRGAGNEQFF. The variable domain in full, completed from reference TRBV13 and TRBJ2-1, reads AAGVIQSPRHLIKEKRETATLKCYPIPRHDTVYWYQQGPGQDPQFLISFYEKMQSDKGSIPDRFSAQQFSDYHSELNMSSLELGDSALYFCASSLVKPRGAGNEQFFGPGTRLTVL.